The 17 T cell receptor beta chains listed next were all sequenced from one sample in a study of blood T cell repertoires in COVID-19. The assay was immunoSEQ multiplex PCR, and TCRdb's table has in-frame clones only and misses some. This sample yields a few hundred thousand clones, of which around 89% are seen a single time; 1.2% belongs to the top ten. The material sequenced was PBMCs or T cells enriched from blood (not recorded which). The receptors stem from a woman between 18 and 29 years old who had recovered from COVID-19.

J is TRBJ2-2 and V is TRBV5-1; TRBD2 might be the D (6 bases). Trimming left V 4 bases short and J 2 bases short, with 12 bases between. This CDR3 is built from 15 residues. Germline loops: CDR1 SGHRS, CDR2 YFSETQ. This chain's CDR3 is CASSPGGVNTGELFF. CDR3 bases: TGCGCCAGCAGCCCAGGCGGGGTAAACACCGGGGAGCTGTTTTTT. The full variable domain, in which reference TRBV5-1 and TRBJ2-2 provide the parts outside the CDR3, is KAGVTQTPRYLIKTRGQQVTLSCSPISGHRSVSWYQQTPGQGLQFLFEYFSETQRNKGNFPGRFSGRQFSNSRSEMNVSTLELGDSALYLCASSPGGVNTGELFFGEGSRLTVL.

This clone showed up just a few times. The chain links TRBV27 to TRBJ1-5; D might be TRBD1 (6 bases). Trimming pared 5 bases from V and 6 bases from J, leaving 14 bases between. The CDR3 spans 14 residues. Germline V CDR1 and CDR2: MNHEY, SMNVEV (reference sequence). The CDR3 spells CASSLTGSGQPQHF. CDR3 bases: TGTGCCAGCAGTCTAACAGGGTCGGGTCAGCCCCAGCATTTT.

The chain joins TRBV6-4 to TRBJ1-6; TRBD1 matches 7 bases. CDR1 and CDR2 (germline): MRHNA, SNTAGT. The CDR3 totals 13 residues. V was clipped by 4 bases and J by 11 bases; unmatched bases: 5. DNA for the CDR3: TGTGCCAGCAGTGTTTATACAGGGGCACCCCTCCACTTT. Translation: CASSVYTGAPLHF.

This chain joins TRBV18 and TRBJ1-3; D remains unclear. This CDR3 is 14 amino acids long. CDR1 is KGHSH and CDR2 is LQKENI in the germline V gene. V was shortened by 4 bases and J by 0 bases, with 7 bases between the two germline ends. The CDR3 here is CASSLQSSGNTIYF. The CDR3, as DNA: TGTGCCAGCTCACTACAGAGCTCTGGAAACACCATATATTTT. Full variable domain (outside the CDR3, taken from reference TRBV18 and TRBJ1-3): NAGVMQNPRHLVRRRGQEARLRCSPMKGHSHVYWYRQLPEEGLKFMVYLQKENIIDESGMPKERFSAEFPKEGPSILRIQQVVRGDSAAYFCASSLQSSGNTIYFGEGSWLTVV.

J is TRBJ1-5 and V is TRBV19, with TRBD1 matching 8 bases. This CDR3 contains 16 residues. The V and J ends lost 0 bases and 7 bases, in that order; junction bases with no gene match: 8. CDR1 is LNHDA and CDR2 is SQIVND in the germline V gene (reference sequence). The CDR3 loop is CASSIDRQGARQPQHF. The CDR3 DNA reads TGTGCCAGTAGTATAGATCGCCAGGGGGCGCGGCAGCCCCAGCATTTT.

V usage is TRBV7-2 and J usage is TRBJ2-1; a weak D match, TRBD2 (5 bases). V dropped 4 bases and J dropped 2 bases, with 12 bases sitting between them. The CDR3 runs to 15 residues. Germline V gives CDR1 SGHTA, CDR2 FQGNSA. CDR3 sequence reads: CASSSRLAAYNEQFF. The CDR3 DNA is TGTGCCAGCAGCTCGAGGCTAGCAGCCTACAATGAGCAGTTCTTC. Based on the CDR3 plus reference TRBV7-2 and TRBJ2-1, the full variable domain is GAGVSQSPSNKVTEKGKDVELRCDPISGHTALYWYRQSLGQGLEFLIYFQGNSAPDKSGLPSDRFSAERTGGSVSTLTIQRTQQEDSAVYLCASSSRLAAYNEQFFGPGTRLTVL.

The gene calls are TRBV7-8 and TRBJ2-7; 8 positions agree with TRBD2. The CDR3 spans 16 residues. Trimming removed 0 bases from V and 1 base from J; junction bases left unmatched: 5. Looked up from germline, CDR1 is SGHVS and CDR2 is FQNEAQ. CDR3 residues: CASSLARTGGSYEQYF. The CDR3 DNA reads TGTGCCAGCAGCTTAGCAAGGACGGGGGGGTCCTACGAGCAGTACTTC.

The V and J genes are TRBV10-3 and TRBJ2-1, with 12 bases that match TRBD2. Trimming cost V 6 bases and J 7 bases; bases outside gene matches: 7. The CDR3 extends over 15 amino acids. CDR1 and CDR2 (germline): ENHRY, SYGVKD. The CDR3 DNA reads as TGTGCCATCAGGTCTAGCGGGGGGGCTTTAAATGAGCAGTTCTTC. Translation gives CAIRSSGGALNEQFF.

The V call is TRBV20-1, the J call TRBJ1-1, with unresolved D. Trimming left V 4 bases short and J 8 bases short, with 8 bases between. Germline lookup yields CDR1 DFQATT and CDR2 SNEGSKA (reference sequence). There are 10 residues in the CDR3. The CDR3 bases are TGCAGTGCTAACAGAGTGGAAGCTTTCTTT. It encodes CSANRVEAFF.

To note about this clone: Compared with germline, one end of the junction differs, possibly owing to a read error. The gene calls are TRBV7-9 and TRBJ1-1, with 7 nucleotides matching TRBD1. This CDR3 has 12 residues. Germline V lookup: CDR1 SEHNR, CDR2 FQNEAQ (reference sequence). The CDR3 DNA sequence: TGTGCCAGCAGCAGACAGGGCGGCCAAGGGATCTTT. Its protein is CASSRQGGQGIF.

V and J are TRBV19 and TRBJ2-7, with a weak D call TRBD1 (6 bases). Germline V CDR1 and CDR2: LNHDA, SQIVND (reference sequence). The CDR3 is 13 residues long. Deletions cut 4 bases from V and 4 bases from J, with 11 bases between. The CDR3 sequence is CASSRGTPYEQYF. CDR3 DNA: TGTGCCAGTAGTAGGGGGACACCTTACGAGCAGTACTTC.

The sample holds many counts of this clone. The gene calls are TRBV7-9 and TRBJ2-1; 7 positions agree with TRBD1. The ends lost 5 bases at V and 3 bases at J; junction bases unmatched: 13. This CDR3 is 17 amino acids long. Germline V gene data show CDR1 as SEHNR and CDR2 as FQNEAQ (reference sequence). CDR3 DNA: TGTGCCAGCAGCCCCGACAGGGAATACGAAGGCTACAATGAGCAGTTCTTC. This sequence encodes CASSPDREYEGYNEQFF.

The chain uses TRBV6-2 or TRBV6-3 and TRBJ1-2; 8 bases align to TRBD1. The CDR3 has 13 residues. CDR1 MNHEY and CDR2 SVGEGT come from the germline V gene. The ends lost 2 bases at V and 7 bases at J; junction bases unmatched: 3. CDR3 amino acids: CASSYGTGGGYTF. CDR3 DNA sequence: TGTGCCAGCAGTTACGGGACAGGTGGTGGCTACACCTTC.

The rearrangement uses TRBV3-1 (or the pseudogene TRBV3-2) and TRBJ2-2; no firm D call. Looked up from germline, CDR1 is LGHDT and CDR2 is YNNKEL (reference sequence). This CDR3 contains 15 residues. Between the trimmed V and J ends, which lost 3 bases and 2 bases, there was a span of 10 bases. The DNA of the CDR3 is TGTGCCAGCAGCCACTTAGTAAAAAACACCGGGGAGCTGTTTTTT. Translation: CASSHLVKNTGELFF.

This clone was observed a single time. This chain joins TRBV6-1 and TRBJ1-2; TRBD1 agrees at 12 bases. Germline CDR1 reads MNHNS; CDR2 reads SASEGT. V was pared by 0 bases and J by 8 bases, with 7 bases of the junction left unmatched. The CDR3 extends over 16 amino acids. DNA for the CDR3: TGTGCCAGCAGTGAAGCAGGGACAGGGGGCGCGGGAGGCTACACCTTC. Translation gives CASSEAGTGGAGGYTF.

The chain couples TRBV7-9 to TRBJ1-1, with D tentatively TRBD1 (5 bases). Between the trimmed V and J ends, which lost 5 bases and 1 base, there was a span of 14 bases. CDR3 length equals 15 residues. Germline CDR1 is SEHNR and CDR2 is FQNEAQ (reference sequence). The chain's CDR3 is CASSPGTFGNTEAFF. Here the CDR3 DNA reads TGTGCCAGCAGCCCCGGGACTTTCGGGAACACTGAAGCTTTCTTT. The complete variable domain, with remaining parts taken from reference TRBV7-9 and TRBJ1-1, reads DTGVSQNPRHKITKRGQNVTFRCDPISEHNRLYWYRQTLGQGPEFLTYFQNEAQLEKSRLLSDRFSAERPKGSFSTLEIQRTEQGDSAMYLCASSPGTFGNTEAFFGQGTRLTVV.

The chain links TRBV7-9 to TRBJ1-2; possible D gene TRBD1, 6 bases. Trimming stripped 4 bases from V and 4 bases from J, with 13 bases between. CDR1 and CDR2 (germline): SEHNR, FQNEAQ (reference sequence). The CDR3 consists of 14 residues. This CDR3 reads CASSSWTEIYGYTF. CDR3 nucleotide sequence: TGTGCCAGCAGCTCATGGACAGAAATCTATGGCTACACCTTC.